The 23 T cell receptor beta chains listed next were all sequenced from one sample in a study of OX40 agonist ivuxolimab in advanced cancers. Libraries were prepared by immunoSEQ multiplex PCR; TCRdb keeps only in-frame clonotypes and omits some of them. Among around 23,000 clones listed, approximately 80% were seen once. The sequencing used CD4+ or CD8+ T cells sorted from blood, collected in a trial of the OX40 agonist ivuxolimab. Source of these receptors: an adult with an advanced solid tumor such as melanoma, head and neck, liver or kidney cancer.

By sample fraction, this clone is medium-sized. The chain recombines TRBV11-3 with TRBJ2-7; a possible D gene is TRBD2 (6 bases). Trimming stripped 5 bases from V and 5 bases from J, with 10 bases between. The CDR3 length is 12 residues. Germline V gives CDR1 SGHNT, CDR2 YENEEA. CDR3: CASSIGGNEQYF. CDR3 coding DNA: TGTGCCAGCAGCATCGGAGGGAACGAGCAGTACTTC.

The table lists this clone with a few counts. The V call is TRBV4-2, the J call TRBJ2-7; the D is unclear. With 2 bases removed from V and 0 bases from J, the gap between germline ends came to 11 bases. This CDR3 has 15 amino acids. CDR1 LGHNA and CDR2 YNFKEQ come from the germline V gene. The DNA for the CDR3 is TGTGCCAGCAGCCAATCCCGGACCCTCTCCTACGAGCAGTACTTC. Amino acid sequence: CASSQSRTLSYEQYF.

The chain joins TRBV9 to TRBJ2-7; D might be TRBD1 or TRBD2, each matching 5 bases. V lost 0 bases and J lost 2, with 9 bases in between. This CDR3 is built from 14 residues. CDR1 SGDLS and CDR2 YYNGEE come from the germline V gene. The DNA for the CDR3 is TGTGCCAGCAGCGTAGCGTGGGGACCCTACGAGCAGTACTTC. Protein sequence: CASSVAWGPYEQYF.

This clone showed up just once. The chain carries TRBV27 and TRBJ2-7, with 13 positions matching TRBD2. Germline V gene data show CDR1 as MNHEY and CDR2 as SMNVEV (reference sequence). V was pared by 5 bases and J by 0 bases, with 7 bases of the junction left unmatched. CDR3 length: 17 amino acids. The CDR3 DNA is TGTGCCAGCAGTCAAGGGACTAGCGGGATAGGCTCCTACGAGCAGTACTTC. It specifies CASSQGTSGIGSYEQYF.

This rearrangement joins TRBV14 to TRBJ2-2, with unresolved D. V lost 1 base to trimming and J lost 7 bases, with 4 bases between them. Germline lookup yields CDR1 SGHDN and CDR2 FVKESK. This CDR3 contains 12 residues. The CDR3 is CASSQVNGELFF. For the CDR3, the DNA is TGTGCCAGCAGCCAAGTTAACGGGGAGCTGTTTTTT.

In the case of this clone: This same CDR3 is encoded by further DNA sequences in the sample. This chain uses TRBV10-2 with TRBJ1-2; D gene unclear. The CDR3 spans 13 residues. Deletions cut 9 bases from V and 4 bases from J, with 15 bases between. In germline, CDR1 is WSHSY, CDR2 SAAADI. The DNA for the CDR3 is TGCGCCAGTTCTAGGACGGTGATCTATGGCTACACCTTC. Encoded protein: CASSRTVIYGYTF.

This clone was seen a few times. V gene TRBV4-1 combines with J gene TRBJ2-7; possibly TRBD2 for D (5 bases). The CDR3 has 17 amino acids. Germline V CDR1 and CDR2: MGHRA, YSYEKL. V shed 3 bases and J shed 0 bases, with 18 bases lying between them. The CDR3 nucleotides read TGCGCCAGCAGCCATCCGAGGGTGGGCTCGAGCTCCTACGAGCAGTACTTC. Translated: CASSHPRVGSSSYEQYF.

This CDR3 reads CASSPWGQKPYGYTF. In DNA, the CDR3 is TGTGCCAGCAGCCCGTGGGGGCAGAAGCCGTATGGCTACACCTTC. V and J are TRBV5-4 and TRBJ1-2; a possible D gene is TRBD1 (6 bases). CDR1 and CDR2 (germline): SGHNT, YYREEE (reference sequence). With 4 bases removed from V and 5 bases from J, the gap between germline ends came to 18 bases. The CDR3 sequence is 15 residues long.

The V gene is TRBV10-3, the J gene TRBJ2-7, with a weak D call TRBD2 (7 bases). Trimming removed 8 bases from V and 5 bases from J, with 16 bases in between. Per germline, CDR1 ENHRY and CDR2 SYGVKD. The CDR3 is 13 residues long. CDR3 in amino acids: CAILGLQGHEQYF. CDR3 DNA sequence: TGTGCCATCCTGGGACTACAGGGCCACGAGCAGTACTTC.

The V gene is TRBV5-6, the J gene TRBJ2-7; D is unclear. Trimming stripped 0 bases from V and 5 bases from J, with 12 bases between. The CDR3 runs to 14 residues. Germline V CDR1 and CDR2: SGHDT, YYEEEE. The CDR3 DNA sequence: TGTGCCAGCAGCTTGGGTGCCAGCCCCCACGAGCAGTACTTC. As protein: CASSLGASPHEQYF.

The CDR3 region is CASSLGSWLEQYF. The CDR3 nucleotides read TGTGCCAGCAGCTTAGGGTCTTGGCTCGAGCAGTACTTC. This chain links TRBV7-9 with TRBJ2-7; D is unclear. The CDR3 is made up of 13 amino acids. V was clipped by 1 base and J by 6 bases, with 10 bases between them. The germline V gene has CDR1 SEHNR and CDR2 FQNEAQ (reference sequence). Drawing the rest from reference TRBV7-9 and TRBJ2-7, the complete variable domain is DTGVSQNPRHKITKRGQNVTFRCDPISEHNRLYWYRQTLGQGPEFLTYFQNEAQLEKSRLLSDRFSAERPKGSFSTLEIQRTEQGDSAMYLCASSLGSWLEQYFGPGTRLTVT.

The V call is TRBV20-1, the J call TRBJ2-5; D is possibly TRBD2 (6 bases). Germline V gene lookup returns CDR1 DFQATT and CDR2 SNEGSKA (reference sequence). V gave up 8 bases and J gave up 5 bases, with 9 bases separating them. CDR3 length: 10 residues. The CDR3 coding sequence is TGCAGTCAGCTAGCGGAGACCCAGTACTTC. Amino acid sequence: CSQLAETQYF.

In its sample, this clone was seen once. This rearrangement joins TRBV28 to TRBJ2-3; unclear D gene. Trimming stripped 3 bases from V and 3 bases from J, with 13 bases between. The CDR3 runs to 15 residues. Germline V gives CDR1 MDHEN, CDR2 SYDVKM. CDR3 sequence reads: CASSLGFITTDTQYF. CDR3 coding DNA: TGTGCCAGCAGTTTGGGTTTTATTACGACAGATACGCAGTATTTT.

J is TRBJ2-7 and V is TRBV6-6; the D gene is possibly TRBD1 (5 bases). The V end lost 6 bases, the J end lost 0 bases, and 12 bases lay between the germline ends. The CDR3 is made up of 14 amino acids. CDR1 is MNHNY, CDR2 SVGAGI, per germline (reference sequence). CDR3 bases: TGTGCCAGCAGCTCGACAGTAAGCTCCTACGAGCAGTACTTC. The encoded protein is CASSSTVSSYEQYF.

The V call is TRBV19, the J call TRBJ2-7, with TRBD2 as a possible D gene (5 bases). The V end was cut by 3 bases, the J end by 3 bases, with 9 bases between. CDR1 is LNHDA and CDR2 is SQIVND in the germline V gene (reference sequence). The CDR3 has 13 amino acids. The CDR3 coding sequence is TGTGCCAGTAGTATGAACAGCGGCTACGAGCAGTACTTC. As protein: CASSMNSGYEQYF.

To note about this clone: The junction departs from the called germline gene at one end, perhaps through a read error. This rearrangement joins TRBV15 to TRBJ2-7; 8 nucleotides align to TRBD1. Germline CDR1 LNHNV, CDR2 YYDKDF (reference sequence). The CDR3 is made up of 14 amino acids. The CDR3 loop is CATSRQGSLYEQYF. In DNA, the CDR3 is TGTGCCACAAGCAGACAGGGGTCGCTCTACGAGCAGTACTTC.

This clone was detected only a few times. The rearrangement uses TRBV28 and TRBJ1-4; D not resolved. The CDR3 runs to 14 residues. Germline V gives CDR1 MDHEN, CDR2 SYDVKM. V lost 6 bases and J 5 bases, leaving 13 bases between the germline ends. CDR3 sequence: CASSRSTANEKLFF. Written as DNA, the CDR3 is TGTGCCAGCAGCCGCAGTACGGCCAATGAAAAACTGTTTTTT.

This clone was counted a single time. CDR3 nucleotide sequence: TGCGCCAGCAGCCATATAGGACTAGCGGGACCAGATACGCAGTATTTT. Translating gives CASSHIGLAGPDTQYF. The chain links TRBV10-2 to TRBJ2-3; 12 nucleotides line up with TRBD2. V dropped 6 bases and J dropped 4; count of bases not matched to a gene: 8. Germline assignment: CDR1 WSHSY and CDR2 SAAADI. CDR3 length: 16 residues.

The rearrangement joins TRBV28 to TRBJ2-7; D remains ambiguous. V dropped 10 bases and J dropped 0 bases, with 7 bases sitting between them. Germline assignment: CDR1 MDHEN and CDR2 SYDVKM. This CDR3 region has 11 residues. This CDR3 reads CATVYSYEQYF. The CDR3 region has the DNA TGTGCCACCGTGTACTCCTACGAGCAGTACTTC.

The chain couples TRBV30 to TRBJ2-1; tentatively, D is TRBD2 (6 bases). Trimming stripped 1 base from V and 14 bases from J, with 12 bases between. The CDR3 spans 11 residues. Germline loops: CDR1 GTSNPN, CDR2 SVGIG (reference sequence). The CDR3 DNA reads as TGTGCCTGGAGTGAAAGGGGAGGTGAGTTCTTC. As protein: CAWSERGGEFF.

The rearrangement links TRBV14 to TRBJ1-6, with a weak D call TRBD1 (6 bases). V gave up 9 bases and J gave up 7 bases, with 16 bases separating them. The CDR3 consists of 14 residues. From germline, CDR1 is SGHDN and CDR2 FVKESK. The CDR3 loop is CASRGQLFNSPLHF. CDR3 DNA sequence: TGTGCCAGTCGGGGGCAGCTATTCAATTCACCCCTCCACTTT.

The CDR3 bases are TGTGCCAGCAGCTCCGCCCTCTATGGCTACACCTTC. Translation gives CASSSALYGYTF. The V and J genes are TRBV7-9 and TRBJ1-2; no clear D. CDR1 is SEHNR, CDR2 FQNEAQ, per germline (reference sequence). The V end was cut by 4 bases, the J end by 4 bases, with 7 bases between. This CDR3 region has 12 residues.

For the CDR3, the DNA is TGTGCCAGCAGTGGTGGAGGGGACACCGGGGAGCTGTTTTTT. This encodes CASSGGGDTGELFF. The chain couples TRBV6-4 to TRBJ2-2, with D tentatively TRBD2 (6 bases). This CDR3 is 14 amino acids long. The germline V and J ends were trimmed by 4 bases and 3 bases, with 9 bases remaining between them. Per the germline V gene, CDR1 is MRHNA and CDR2 is SNTAGT.